This entry describes one T cell receptor beta chain. Germline CDR1 reads SGHVS; CDR2 reads FQNEAQ. This CDR3 has 17 residues. Trimming removed 4 bases at V and 0 bases at J, with 19 bases between. Healthy bone marrow donors formed the donor group. With 60 Vbeta and 13 Jbeta primers, the PCR was carried out. Here immunoSEQ multiplex PCR was the method, and the copy in TCRdb shows in-frame clones only, minus some. The table lists approximately 130,000 clones, around 84% of them singletons. The entry originates in a study of cytomegalovirus exposure and HLA in healthy donors. The source is a middle-aged man in good health and CMV-seronegative. Sequencing was performed on PBMCs. V usage is TRBV7-8 and J usage is TRBJ2-7; D possibly corresponds to TRBD1 (6 bases). The CDR3 region is CASSSPVGRGSSYEQYF. The CDR3 nucleotides are TGTGCCAGCAGCTCCCCGGTGGGCAGGGGAAGCTCCTACGAGCAGTACTTC.